Listed here is a single TCR beta chain. Its antigen is currently unknown. In the CD4+ fraction, cells were divided into CD45RA+ naive and CD45RA-negative memory subsets. This sample was included in a study of shared clonotypes between healthy human individuals. Study observations and caveats: Sequencing depth was expected to affect clonotype sharing among donors.

The method was immunoSEQ multiplex PCR; TCRdb's version includes in-frame clones alone and lacks a portion of them. The profile shows about 1.1 million clones, about 72% of them singletons. The receptor was derived from a man younger than 35 in good health. Some clones in this sample may be carry-over from other donors' samples. The sample comprised memory CD4+ T cells from PBMCs. Specified subset: CD45RA-negative fraction.

The CDR3 sequence is CASTEGYNEQFF. The DNA of the CDR3 is TGTGCCAGCACGGAGGGCTACAATGAGCAGTTCTTC. The rearrangement uses TRBV6-6 and TRBJ2-1; D possibly corresponds to TRBD2 (6 bases). Germline V gene data show CDR1 as MNHNY and CDR2 as SVGAGI (reference sequence). There are 12 residues in the CDR3. V gave up 7 bases and J gave up 3 bases, with 7 bases separating them.